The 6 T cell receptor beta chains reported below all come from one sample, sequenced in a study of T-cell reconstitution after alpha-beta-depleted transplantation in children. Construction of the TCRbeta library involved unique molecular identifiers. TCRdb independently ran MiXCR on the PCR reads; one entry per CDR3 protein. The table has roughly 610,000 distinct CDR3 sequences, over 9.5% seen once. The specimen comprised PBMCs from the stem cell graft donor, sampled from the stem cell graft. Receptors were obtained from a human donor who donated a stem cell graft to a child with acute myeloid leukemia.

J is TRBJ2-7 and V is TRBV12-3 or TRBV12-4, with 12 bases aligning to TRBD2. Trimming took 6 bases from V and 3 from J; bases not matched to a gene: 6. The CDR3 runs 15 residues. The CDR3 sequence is CASSLAGGVYYEQYF. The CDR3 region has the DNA TGTGCCAGCAGCCTAGCGGGAGGGGTGTACTACGAGCAGTACTTC.

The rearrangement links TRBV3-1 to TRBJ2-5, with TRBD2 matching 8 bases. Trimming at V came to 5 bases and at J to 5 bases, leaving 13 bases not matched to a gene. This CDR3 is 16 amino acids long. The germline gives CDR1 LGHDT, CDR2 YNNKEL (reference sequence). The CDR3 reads CASSDKVAGGRETQYF. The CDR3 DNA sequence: TGTGCCAGCAGCGACAAGGTTGCGGGAGGACGCGAGACCCAGTACTTC.

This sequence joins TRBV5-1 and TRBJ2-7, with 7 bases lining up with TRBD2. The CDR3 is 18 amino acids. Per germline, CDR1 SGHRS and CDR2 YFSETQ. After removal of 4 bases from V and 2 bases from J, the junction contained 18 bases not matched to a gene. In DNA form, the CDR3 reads TGCGCCAGCAGCCAGGGACCACACTCTAGCGGTACGGCCTACGAGCAGTACTTC. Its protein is CASSQGPHSSGTAYEQYF.

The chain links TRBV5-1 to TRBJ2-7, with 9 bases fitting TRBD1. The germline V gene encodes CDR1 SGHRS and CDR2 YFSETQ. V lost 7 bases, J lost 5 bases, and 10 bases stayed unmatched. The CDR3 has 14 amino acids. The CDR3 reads CASGSGQGTHEQYF. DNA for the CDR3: TGCGCCAGCGGGTCGGGACAGGGTACTCACGAGCAGTACTTC.

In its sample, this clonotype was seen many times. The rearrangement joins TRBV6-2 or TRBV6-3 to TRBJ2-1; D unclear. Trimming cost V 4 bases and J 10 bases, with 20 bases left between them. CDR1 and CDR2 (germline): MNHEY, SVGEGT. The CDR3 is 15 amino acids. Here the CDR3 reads CASSSVIERQWEQFF. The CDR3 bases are TGTGCCAGCAGTTCGGTGATAGAAAGGCAATGGGAGCAGTTCTTC.

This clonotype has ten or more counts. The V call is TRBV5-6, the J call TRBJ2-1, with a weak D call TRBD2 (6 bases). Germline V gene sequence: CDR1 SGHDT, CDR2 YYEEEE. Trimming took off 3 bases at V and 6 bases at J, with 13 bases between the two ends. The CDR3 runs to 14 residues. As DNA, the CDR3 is TGTGCCAGCAGCTCGGGACTGCCAGGCAATGAGCAGTTCTTC. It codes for CASSSGLPGNEQFF.